The rows below give T cell receptor beta chains drawn from one sample of a study of T cell clusters in autoimmune cytopenias. After re-calling the multiplex PCR reads, TCRdb lists one entry per CDR3 protein, DNA absent. Found here are 3,400 or so distinct CDR3 sequences; the top ten clones hold about 40%. Sequencing input: peripheral blood. The receptors were sampled from a human donor with an autoimmune cytopenia or autoimmune hepatitis (not recorded which). The CDR3 runs from the conserved cysteine through the conserved F or W. Not all rows give a size; the values are once, few, many and, for expanded clones, a class.

abundance	v_gene	j_gene	CDR3aa
-	TRBV10-2	TRBJ2-1	CASSATYNEQFF
-	TRBV5-1	TRBJ2-7	CASSLNTGTGSSYEQYF
-	TRBV7-2	TRBJ2-1	CASSLDRTSGSNEQFF
-	TRBV20-1	TRBJ1-6	CSAGPLDSYNSPLHF
-	TRBV12-3/TRBV12-4	TRBJ2-5	CASSRQWGVQETQYF
-	TRBV27	TRBJ1-1	CASSLSRGPTEAFF
medium-sized	TRBV6-5	TRBJ2-7	CASSYGLAGSSYEQYF
medium-sized	TRBV5-5	TRBJ2-5	CASSLASWGRGQLVTQYF
medium-sized	TRBV19	TRBJ2-7	CASSMAGTRSYEQYF
-	TRBV5-1	TRBJ2-1	CASSRFLSGGDNEQFF
medium-sized	TRBV30	TRBJ2-7	CAWSHRTSGSRNEQYF
-	TRBV5-1	TRBJ1-3	CASSLAQGNTIYF
medium-sized	TRBV29-1	TRBJ2-5	CSVGGQGVFGETQYF
-	TRBV5-4	TRBJ1-3	CASSLEGGGTGNTIYF
medium-sized	TRBV19	TRBJ1-5	CASSFTVSNQPQHF